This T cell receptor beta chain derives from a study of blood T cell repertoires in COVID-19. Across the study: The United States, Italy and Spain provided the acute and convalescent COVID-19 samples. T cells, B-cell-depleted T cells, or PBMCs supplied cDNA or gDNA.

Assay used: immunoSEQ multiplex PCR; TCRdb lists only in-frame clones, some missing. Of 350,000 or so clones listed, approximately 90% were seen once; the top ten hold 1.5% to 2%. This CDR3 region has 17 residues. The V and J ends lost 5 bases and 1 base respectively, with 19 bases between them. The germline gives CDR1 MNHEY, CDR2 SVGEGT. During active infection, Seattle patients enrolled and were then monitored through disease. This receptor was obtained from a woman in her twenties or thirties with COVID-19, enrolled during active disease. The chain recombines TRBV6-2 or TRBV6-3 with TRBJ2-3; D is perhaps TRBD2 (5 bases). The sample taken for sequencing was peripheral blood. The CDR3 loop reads CASSTNRLAPRTDTQYF. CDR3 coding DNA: TGTGCCAGCAGTACCAACCGCCTAGCCCCGCGCACAGATACGCAGTATTTT.